This T cell receptor beta chain originates from a study of spatial heterogeneity in lung cancer. Overall study: Raw-read counts averaged over ten per unique TCR and UMI combination.

TCRdb re-called the 5' RACE reads through MiXCR, storing one row per CDR3 protein. The sample yields approximately 93,000 distinct CDR3 sequences, roughly a fifth seen once. As to time point: blood at routine non-recurrence follow-up after resection. The clonotype comes from a male donor with early-stage non-small cell lung cancer. The sample was PBMCs, taken at follow-up.

The CDR3 nucleotides read TGTGCCATCAGTTCCACACAGGGGGCGCGGGAAGCTTTCTTT. Encoded protein: CAISSTQGAREAFF. The V call is TRBV10-3, the J call TRBJ1-1; 9 positions agree with TRBD1. The V gene end was trimmed by 5 bases and the J gene end by 8 bases; junction bases not matched to a gene: 9. The germline V gene encodes CDR1 ENHRY and CDR2 SYGVKD. This CDR3 is built from 14 residues.